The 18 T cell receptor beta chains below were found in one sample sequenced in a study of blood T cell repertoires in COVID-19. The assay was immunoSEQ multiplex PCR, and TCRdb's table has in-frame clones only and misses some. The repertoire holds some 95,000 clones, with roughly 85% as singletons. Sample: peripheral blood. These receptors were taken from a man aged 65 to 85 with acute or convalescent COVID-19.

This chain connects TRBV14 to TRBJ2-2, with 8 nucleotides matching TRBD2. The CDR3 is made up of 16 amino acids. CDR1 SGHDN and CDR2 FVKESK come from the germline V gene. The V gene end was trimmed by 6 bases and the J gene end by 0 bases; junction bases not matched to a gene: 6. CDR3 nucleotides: TGTGCCAGCAGACTCAGCGGGGGACCGAACACCGGGGAGCTGTTTTTT. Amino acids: CASRLSGGPNTGELFF. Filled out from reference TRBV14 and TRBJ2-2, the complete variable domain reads EAGVTQFPSHSVIEKGQTVTLRCDPISGHDNLYWYRRVMGKEIKFLLHFVKESKQDESGMPNNRFLAERTGGTYSTLKVQPAELEDSGVYFCASRLSGGPNTGELFFGEGSRLTVL.

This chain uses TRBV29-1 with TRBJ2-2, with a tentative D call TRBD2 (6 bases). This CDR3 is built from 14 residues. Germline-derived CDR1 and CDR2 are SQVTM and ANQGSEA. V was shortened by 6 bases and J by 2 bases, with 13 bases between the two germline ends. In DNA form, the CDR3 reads TGCAGCGTCTCCAGCGGGTCTAACACCGGGGAGCTGTTTTTT. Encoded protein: CSVSSGSNTGELFF.

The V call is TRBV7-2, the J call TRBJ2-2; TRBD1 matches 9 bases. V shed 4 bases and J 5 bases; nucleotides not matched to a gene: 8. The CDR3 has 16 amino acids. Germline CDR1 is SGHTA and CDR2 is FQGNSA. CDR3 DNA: TGTGCCAGCAGCTCGGGACAGGGAGGTCAAACCGGGGAGCTGTTTTTT. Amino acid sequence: CASSSGQGGQTGELFF.

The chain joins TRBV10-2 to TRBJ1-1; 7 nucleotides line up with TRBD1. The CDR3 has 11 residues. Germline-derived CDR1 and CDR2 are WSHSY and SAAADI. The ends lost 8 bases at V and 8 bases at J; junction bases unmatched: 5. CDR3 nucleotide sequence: TGCGCCAGCTTCGGACAGGCCGAAGCTTTCTTT. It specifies CASFGQAEAFF.

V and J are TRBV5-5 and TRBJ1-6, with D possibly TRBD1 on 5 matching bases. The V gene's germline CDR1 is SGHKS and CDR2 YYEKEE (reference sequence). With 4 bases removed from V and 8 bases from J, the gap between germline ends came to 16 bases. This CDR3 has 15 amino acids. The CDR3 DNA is TGTGCCAGCAGCCTTGCGGGGTGGGGGGATTCACCCCTCCACTTT. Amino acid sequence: CASSLAGWGDSPLHF.

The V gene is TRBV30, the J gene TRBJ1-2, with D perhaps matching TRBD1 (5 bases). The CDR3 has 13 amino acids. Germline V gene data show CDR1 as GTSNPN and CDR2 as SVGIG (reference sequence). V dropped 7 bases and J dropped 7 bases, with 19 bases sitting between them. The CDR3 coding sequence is TGTGCCTCCAAGGGTCCGGGGCGGGGTGGCTACACCTTC. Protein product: CASKGPGRGGYTF.

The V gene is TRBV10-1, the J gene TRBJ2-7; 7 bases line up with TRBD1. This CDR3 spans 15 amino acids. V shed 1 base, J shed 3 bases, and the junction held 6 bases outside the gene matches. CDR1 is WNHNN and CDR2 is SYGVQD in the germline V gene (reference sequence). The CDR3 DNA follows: TGCGCCAGCAGTGAGTACCAGGGGGAGATCTACGAGCAGTACTTC. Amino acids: CASSEYQGEIYEQYF.

Here the CDR3 reads CASSLGSRGPRTDTQYF. The CDR3 region has the DNA TGTGCCAGCAGCTTGGGCTCCAGGGGGCCCCGCACAGATACGCAGTATTTT. This chain uses TRBV7-6 with TRBJ2-3; 8 bases agree with TRBD1. The CDR3 spans 17 residues. Germline CDR1 is SGHVS and CDR2 is FNYEAQ. The J segment lost 1 base and the V segment lost 3 bases, leaving 9 bases of the junction unmatched.

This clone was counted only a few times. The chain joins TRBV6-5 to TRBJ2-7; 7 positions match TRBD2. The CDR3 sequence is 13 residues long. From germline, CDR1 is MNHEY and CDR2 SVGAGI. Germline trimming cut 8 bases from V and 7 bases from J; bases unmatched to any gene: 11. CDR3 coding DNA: TGTGCCAGCCGGGTTCGCGGGGGAGGAGAGCAGTACTTC. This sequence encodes CASRVRGGGEQYF.

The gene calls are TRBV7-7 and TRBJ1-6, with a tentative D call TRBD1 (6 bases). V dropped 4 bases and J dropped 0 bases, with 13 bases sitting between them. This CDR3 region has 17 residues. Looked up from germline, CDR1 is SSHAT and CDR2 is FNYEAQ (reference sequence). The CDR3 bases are TGTGCCAGCAGCTCGGACAGCCCTAGCTCCTATAATTCACCCCTCCACTTT. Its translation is CASSSDSPSSYNSPLHF.

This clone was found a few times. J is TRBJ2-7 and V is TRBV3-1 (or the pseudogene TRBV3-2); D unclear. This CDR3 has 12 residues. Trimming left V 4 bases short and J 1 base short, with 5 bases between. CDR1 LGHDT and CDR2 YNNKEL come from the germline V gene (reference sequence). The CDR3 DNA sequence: TGTGCCAGCAGCCTATTTTCCTACGAGCAGTACTTC. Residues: CASSLFSYEQYF.

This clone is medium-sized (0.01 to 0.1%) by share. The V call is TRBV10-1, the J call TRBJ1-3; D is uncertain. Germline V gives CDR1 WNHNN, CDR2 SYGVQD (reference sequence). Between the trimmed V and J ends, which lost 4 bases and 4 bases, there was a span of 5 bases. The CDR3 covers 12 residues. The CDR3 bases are TGCGCCAGCAGTGGCAGGGGAAACACCATATATTTT. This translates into CASSGRGNTIYF.

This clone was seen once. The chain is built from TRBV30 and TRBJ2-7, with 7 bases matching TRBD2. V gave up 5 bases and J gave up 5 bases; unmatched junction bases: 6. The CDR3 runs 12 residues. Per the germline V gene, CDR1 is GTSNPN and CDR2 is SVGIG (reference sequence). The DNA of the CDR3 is TGTGCCTGGGGGGGGAGGGAACACGAGCAGTACTTC. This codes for CAWGGREHEQYF.

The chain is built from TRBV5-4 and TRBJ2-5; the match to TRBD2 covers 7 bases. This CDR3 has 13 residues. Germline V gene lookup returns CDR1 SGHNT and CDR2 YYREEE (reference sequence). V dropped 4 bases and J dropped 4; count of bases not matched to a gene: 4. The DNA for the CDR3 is TGTGCCAGCAGCCCATGGGGGGGAGAGACCCAGTACTTC. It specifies CASSPWGGETQYF. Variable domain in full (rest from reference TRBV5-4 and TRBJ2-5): ETGVTQSPTHLIKTRGQQVTLRCSSQSGHNTVSWYQQALGQGPQFIFQYYREEENGRGNFPPRFSGLQFPNYSSELNVNALELDDSALYLCASSPWGGETQYFGPGTRLLVL.

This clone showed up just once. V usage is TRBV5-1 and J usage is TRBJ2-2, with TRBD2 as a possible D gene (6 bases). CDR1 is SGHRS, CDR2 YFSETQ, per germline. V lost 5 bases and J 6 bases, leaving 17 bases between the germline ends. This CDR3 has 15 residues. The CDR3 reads CASRASGRSAGELFF. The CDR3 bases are TGCGCCAGCAGGGCCTCAGGGAGGTCCGCCGGGGAGCTGTTTTTT.

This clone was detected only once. The CDR3 here is CASRPTGAGNQPQHF. The CDR3 coding sequence is TGTGCCAGCAGACCTACAGGGGCCGGCAATCAGCCCCAGCATTTT. This chain connects TRBV6-5 to TRBJ1-5; TRBD1 matches at 7 bases. V gave up 6 bases and J gave up 2 bases; unmatched junction bases: 7. CDR1 is MNHEY, CDR2 SVGAGI, per germline. The CDR3 is 15 residues long.

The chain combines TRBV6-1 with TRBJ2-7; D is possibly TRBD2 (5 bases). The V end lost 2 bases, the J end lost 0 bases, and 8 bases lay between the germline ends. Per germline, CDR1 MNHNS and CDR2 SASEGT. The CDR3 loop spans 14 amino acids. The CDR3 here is CASSERGISYEQYF. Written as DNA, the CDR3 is TGTGCCAGCAGTGAAAGAGGGATCTCCTACGAGCAGTACTTC.

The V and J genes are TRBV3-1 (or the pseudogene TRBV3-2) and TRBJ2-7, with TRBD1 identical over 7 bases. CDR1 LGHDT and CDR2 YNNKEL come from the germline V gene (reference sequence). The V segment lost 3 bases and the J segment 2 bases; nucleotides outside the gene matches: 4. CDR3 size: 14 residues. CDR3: CASSHPTGAYEQYF. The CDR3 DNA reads TGTGCCAGCAGCCATCCTACAGGGGCCTACGAGCAGTACTTC.